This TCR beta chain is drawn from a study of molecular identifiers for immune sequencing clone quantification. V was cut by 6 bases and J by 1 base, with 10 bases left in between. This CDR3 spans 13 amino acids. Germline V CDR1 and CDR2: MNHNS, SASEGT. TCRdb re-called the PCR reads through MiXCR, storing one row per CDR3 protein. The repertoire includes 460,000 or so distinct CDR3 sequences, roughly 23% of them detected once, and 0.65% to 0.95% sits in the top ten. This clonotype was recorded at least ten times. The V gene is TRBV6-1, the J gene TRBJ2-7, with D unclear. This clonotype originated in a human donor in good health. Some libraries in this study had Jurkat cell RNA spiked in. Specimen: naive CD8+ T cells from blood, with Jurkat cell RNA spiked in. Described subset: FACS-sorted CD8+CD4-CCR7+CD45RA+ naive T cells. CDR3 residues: CASRVLESYEQYF. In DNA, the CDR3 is TGTGCCAGCAGAGTGCTGGAGTCCTACGAGCAGTACTTC.